This T cell receptor beta chain originates from a study of OX40 agonist ivuxolimab in advanced cancers. At the level of the study: As their treatment, patients were administered ivuxolimab, an agonistic anti-OX40 (CD134) antibody.

As concerns this clone: Its antigen is undetermined.

General study results and limits: More expanded clones were found, on average, in CD8+ than in CD4+ T cells. Expanded peripheral T-cell antigen specificity went undetermined. Compared with others, partial responders at 0.1-3.0 mg/kg displayed clonal expansion among the lowest.

Germline V CDR1 and CDR2: ENHRY, SYGVKD. The CDR3 is 14 residues long. Trimming took off 3 bases at V and 3 bases at J, with 9 bases between the two ends. TCRdb's copy holds only in-frame clones and misses some; the assay was immunoSEQ multiplex PCR. The repertoire has approximately 74,000 clones, 80% to 95% of them found once; the top ten carry more than 0.3%. Sequences were derived from CD4+ or CD8+ T cells sorted from blood, sampled in a trial of the OX40 agonist ivuxolimab. The clonotype was recovered from an adult with an advanced solid tumor such as melanoma, head and neck, liver or kidney cancer. The rearrangement uses TRBV10-3 and TRBJ1-5; a weak D match, TRBD1 (5 bases). CDR3 region: CAISDSGDNQPQHF. In DNA form, the CDR3 reads TGTGCCATCAGTGACTCGGGGGACAATCAGCCCCAGCATTTT.